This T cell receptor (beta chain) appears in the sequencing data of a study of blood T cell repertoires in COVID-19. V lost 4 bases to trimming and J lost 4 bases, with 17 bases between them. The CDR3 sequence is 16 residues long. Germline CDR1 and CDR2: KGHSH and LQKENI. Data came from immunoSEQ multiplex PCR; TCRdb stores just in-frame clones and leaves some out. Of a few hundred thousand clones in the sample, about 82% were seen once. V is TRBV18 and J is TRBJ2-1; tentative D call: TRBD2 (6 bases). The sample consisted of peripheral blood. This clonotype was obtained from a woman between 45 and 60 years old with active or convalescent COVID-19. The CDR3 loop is CASSRDRDLIYNEQFF. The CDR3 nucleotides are TGTGCCAGCTCACGTGACCGGGACTTAATTTACAATGAGCAGTTCTTC. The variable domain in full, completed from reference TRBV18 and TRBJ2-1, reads NAGVMQNPRHLVRRRGQEARLRCSPMKGHSHVYWYRQLPEEGLKFMVYLQKENIIDESGMPKERFSAEFPKEGPSILRIQQVVRGDSAAYFCASSRDRDLIYNEQFFGPGTRLTVL.